Below, 16 T cell receptor beta chains from the same sample are listed, as sequenced in a study of cytomegalovirus exposure and HLA in healthy donors. PCR was performed using 60 Vbeta and 13 Jbeta primers. The protocol was immunoSEQ multiplex PCR, while the TCRdb copy is restricted to in-frame clones and leaves out a portion. The table lists around 100,000 clones. The sequenced sample was PBMCs. The receptor source for this set is a man aged 25-45 years in good health and CMV-seronegative.

V is TRBV2 and J is TRBJ1-2; TRBD1 aligns across 12 bases. From germline, CDR1 is SNHLY and CDR2 FYNNEI. This CDR3 has 17 amino acids. V shed 4 bases and J 8 bases; nucleotides not matched to a gene: 14. For the CDR3, the DNA is TGTGCCAGCAGTGCGGTAAATCCGGGACAGGGGGCGCGGGGCTACACCTTC. Translation: CASSAVNPGQGARGYTF.

The chain links TRBV18 to TRBJ2-7, with TRBD2 matching 9 bases. The CDR3 contains 15 residues. The V gene's germline CDR1 is KGHSH and CDR2 LQKENI. V was pared by 0 bases and J by 2 bases, with 2 bases of the junction left unmatched. The CDR3 region has the DNA TGTGCCAGCTCACCACCCGGCGGGGGGGCCTACGAGCAGTACTTC. It is translated as CASSPPGGGAYEQYF.

The CDR3 sequence is CASSHLAGGSDTQYF. In DNA form, the CDR3 reads TGTGCCAGCAGCCATCTAGCGGGGGGGTCAGATACGCAGTATTTT. V and J are TRBV6-5 and TRBJ2-3; TRBD2 matches at 12 bases. The J segment lost 4 bases and the V segment lost 6 bases, leaving 5 bases of the junction unmatched. Germline lookup yields CDR1 MNHEY and CDR2 SVGAGI. This CDR3 comprises 15 residues.

The chain is built from TRBV7-9 and TRBJ2-5, with 13 bases identical to TRBD2. V shed 5 bases and J 4 bases; nucleotides not matched to a gene: 7. Germline V lookup: CDR1 SEHNR, CDR2 FQNEAQ (reference sequence). The CDR3 has 16 amino acids. The DNA for the CDR3 is TGTGCCAGCAGCCTTCTGGGACTAGCGGGGTCAGAGACCCAGTACTTC. Protein sequence: CASSLLGLAGSETQYF.

The chain has TRBV14 and TRBJ2-1, with 11 nucleotides matching TRBD2. Trimming took 4 bases from V and 9 from J; bases not matched to a gene: 8. The CDR3 has 15 amino acids. Looked up from germline, CDR1 is SGHDN and CDR2 is FVKESK. The CDR3 DNA reads TGTGCCAGCAGCCTACTAGCGGGGGCCCGGCCTGAGCAGTTCTTC. This sequence encodes CASSLLAGARPEQFF. The full variable domain, with the rest looked up from reference TRBV14 and TRBJ2-1, is EAGVTQFPSHSVIEKGQTVTLRCDPISGHDNLYWYRRVMGKEIKFLLHFVKESKQDESGMPNNRFLAERTGGTYSTLKVQPAELEDSGVYFCASSLLAGARPEQFFGPGTRLTVL.

The rearrangement links TRBV5-1 to TRBJ2-3; D is perhaps TRBD2 (5 bases). The CDR3 length is 17 residues. Trimming stripped 2 bases from V and 0 bases from J, with 16 bases between. Germline V gene data show CDR1 as SGHRS and CDR2 as YFSETQ. This CDR3 reads CASSFGLWTPSTDTQYF. The CDR3 DNA reads as TGCGCCAGCAGCTTCGGACTCTGGACTCCTAGCACAGATACGCAGTATTTT.

The chain carries TRBV5-1 and TRBJ1-4, with D possibly matching TRBD1 (5 bases). This CDR3 comprises 15 residues. From germline, CDR1 is SGHRS and CDR2 YFSETQ. V was pared by 0 bases and J by 8 bases, with 14 bases between. The CDR3 loop reads CASSLAGDPAEKLFF. CDR3 coding DNA: TGCGCCAGCAGCTTGGCGGGGGATCCCGCGGAAAAACTGTTTTTT.

CDR3 sequence reads: CATSRDVEGNQPQHF. The CDR3 region has the DNA TGTGCCACCAGCAGAGATGTGGAGGGCAATCAGCCCCAGCATTTT. V and J are TRBV15 and TRBJ1-5, with D uncertain. Germline V gene lookup returns CDR1 LNHNV and CDR2 YYDKDF (reference sequence). The CDR3 runs to 15 residues. The germline V and J ends were trimmed by 0 bases and 2 bases, with 8 bases remaining between them.

The chain carries TRBV20-1 and TRBJ1-2; possible D gene TRBD1, 6 bases. Germline V gene sequence: CDR1 DFQATT, CDR2 SNEGSKA (reference sequence). Trimming left V 7 bases short and J 3 bases short, with 9 bases between. The CDR3 totals 11 residues. DNA for the CDR3: TGCAGTGGACAGGCAGACTATGGCTACACCTTC. Protein: CSGQADYGYTF.

The rearrangement joins TRBV6-5 to TRBJ1-1; TRBD1 might be the D (6 bases). This CDR3 is 13 amino acids long. The germline CDR1 and CDR2 sequences are MNHEY and SVGAGI. Trimming stripped 2 bases from V and 6 bases from J, with 10 bases between. DNA of the CDR3: TGTGCCAGCAGTTACGGGGGGGCCGCTGAAGCTTTCTTT. It translates to CASSYGGAAEAFF.

The CDR3 DNA reads as TGTGCCATCAGTGAGTCGAGGGGGACAGCCTACGAGCAGTACTTC. It encodes CAISESRGTAYEQYF. This chain uses TRBV10-3 with TRBJ2-7; TRBD1 matches 7 bases. The CDR3 runs to 15 residues. Trimming took 0 bases from V and 2 from J; bases not matched to a gene: 4. The germline V gene encodes CDR1 ENHRY and CDR2 SYGVKD.

V is TRBV27 and J is TRBJ2-7; no definite D call. V dropped 5 bases and J dropped 4 bases, with 12 bases sitting between them. Looked up from germline, CDR1 is MNHEY and CDR2 is SMNVEV (reference sequence). This CDR3 spans 13 amino acids. Written as DNA, the CDR3 is TGTGCCAGCAGTGCACTCGAAAGTTACGAGCAGTACTTC. It yields the protein CASSALESYEQYF.

The chain recombines TRBV6-6 with TRBJ1-1; no clear D gene. Per the germline V gene, CDR1 is MNHNY and CDR2 is SVGAGI (reference sequence). This CDR3 contains 13 residues. V was clipped by 4 bases and J by 5 bases, with 11 bases between them. The CDR3 DNA reads as TGTGCCAGCAGTTCCCGACATCTAACTGAAGCTTTCTTT. Translating it yields CASSSRHLTEAFF.

The J gene is TRBJ2-7, the V gene TRBV7-9; D possibly corresponds to TRBD1 (6 bases). Trimming took off 2 bases at V and 0 bases at J, with 11 bases between the two ends. The CDR3 runs 15 residues. Germline assignment: CDR1 SEHNR and CDR2 FQNEAQ (reference sequence). The CDR3 spells CASSLIGQISYEQYF. In nucleotides, the CDR3 is TGTGCCAGCAGCTTAATCGGACAGATCTCCTACGAGCAGTACTTC.

The chain is built from TRBV18 and TRBJ1-2; D is ambiguous. Germline lookup yields CDR1 KGHSH and CDR2 LQKENI. This CDR3 spans 13 amino acids. The V gene lost 1 base and the J gene lost 3 bases, with 6 bases spanning the gap. For the CDR3, the DNA is TGTGCCAGCTCACCACTGCGGGACTATGGCTACACCTTC. This encodes CASSPLRDYGYTF.

V usage is TRBV18 and J usage is TRBJ1-1; D remains unclear. Between the trimmed V and J ends, which lost 2 bases and 0 bases, there was a span of 4 bases. This CDR3 has 13 residues. Germline lookup yields CDR1 KGHSH and CDR2 LQKENI. CDR3 nucleotides: TGTGCCAGCTCACCAGACATGAACACTGAAGCTTTCTTT. Translating gives CASSPDMNTEAFF.